The 29 T cell receptor beta chains reported below all come from one sample, sequenced in a study of CD8 T cells in Susac syndrome. An input of 0.5 to 1 ug of RNA was subjected to reverse transcription using random hexamers. One entry per CDR3 protein results from TCRdb running MiXCR on the immunoSEQ multiplex PCR reads. The sample has 150,000 to 200,000 distinct CDR3 sequences, about 94% seen once. Sample: CD4+ T cells from PBMCs. Receptors were obtained from a human donor in good health.

This chain joins TRBV3-1 and TRBJ1-1; weak D call: TRBD1 (6 bases). CDR3 length equals 12 residues. Germline lookup yields CDR1 LGHDT and CDR2 YNNKEL (reference sequence). Trimming took 4 bases from V and 5 from J, leaving 8 bases between them. CDR3 in amino acids: CASSRTGTEAFF. Here the CDR3 DNA reads TGTGCCAGCAGCCGTACAGGGACTGAAGCTTTCTTT. Full variable domain (missing parts from reference TRBV3-1 and TRBJ1-1): DTAVSQTPKYLVTQMGNDKSIKCEQNLGHDTMYWYKQDSKKFLKIMFSYNNKELIINETVPNRFSPKSPDKAHLNLHINSLELGDSAVYFCASSRTGTEAFFGQGTRLTVV.

The CDR3 sequence is CSARSRTVSTKNIQYF. Here the CDR3 DNA reads TGCAGTGCTAGATCGAGGACAGTATCGACCAAAAACATTCAGTACTTC. The rearrangement uses TRBV20-1 and TRBJ2-4; tentative D call: TRBD1 (6 bases). Germline values: CDR1 DFQATT, CDR2 SNEGSKA (reference sequence). CDR3 size: 16 residues. The V end was cut by 2 bases, the J end by 2 bases, with 16 bases between.

The gene calls are TRBV29-1 and TRBJ2-7; TRBD1 matches at 7 bases. Germline-derived CDR1 and CDR2 are SQVTM and ANQGSEA. The CDR3 totals 13 residues. Unmatched junction bases numbered 7, after V lost 6 bases and J lost 2 bases. The CDR3 here is CSVATGTPYEQYF. The CDR3 DNA sequence: TGCAGCGTCGCGACAGGGACCCCCTACGAGCAGTACTTC.

The chain is built from TRBV11-2 and TRBJ2-1; TRBD2 aligns across 9 bases. V lost 1 base, J lost 7 bases, and 8 bases stayed unmatched. Germline V gives CDR1 SGHAT, CDR2 FQNNGV. This CDR3 contains 16 residues. The CDR3 region has the DNA TGTGCCAGCAGCTTAGGTCTAGCGGGAAAGGAAAATGAGCAGTTCTTC. Translating it yields CASSLGLAGKENEQFF.

The CDR3 loop reads CASSSGTGGAAFF. DNA of the CDR3: TGTGCCAGCAGCTCCGGGACAGGGGGCGCAGCTTTCTTT. The V and J genes are TRBV7-2 and TRBJ1-1; TRBD1 agrees at 12 bases. Germline V gene sequence: CDR1 SGHTA, CDR2 FQGNSA. With 4 bases clipped from V and 10 bases from J, the junction kept 4 bases outside the gene matches. The CDR3 sequence is 13 residues long.

V and J are TRBV6-4 and TRBJ2-1; no firm D call. Germline assignment: CDR1 MRHNA and CDR2 SNTAGT. The V and J ends lost 4 bases and 5 bases respectively, with 9 bases between them. This CDR3 contains 13 residues. The CDR3 region has the DNA TGTGCCAGCAGTGTAGGACGCGACAATGAGCAGTTCTTC. Its translation is CASSVGRDNEQFF.

This chain links TRBV29-1 with TRBJ2-7; 7 bases are shared with TRBD2. V shed 4 bases, J shed 6 bases, and the junction held 9 bases outside the gene matches. This CDR3 contains 13 residues. Germline V gene lookup returns CDR1 SQVTM and CDR2 ANQGSEA. The CDR3 spells CSVARDYAVEQYF. The DNA for the CDR3 is TGCAGCGTTGCCCGGGACTACGCCGTCGAGCAGTACTTC.

V and J are TRBV7-8 and TRBJ1-1; D possibly corresponds to TRBD1 (5 bases). Per germline, CDR1 SGHVS and CDR2 FQNEAQ. This CDR3 has 13 residues. Trimming cost V 5 bases and J 4 bases, with 11 bases left between them. The CDR3 spells CASSPDSGTEAFF. The CDR3 DNA is TGTGCCAGCAGCCCAGACAGCGGCACTGAAGCTTTCTTT.

This chain connects TRBV20-1 to TRBJ1-4; maybe TRBD1 (5 bases). The germline V gene has CDR1 DFQATT and CDR2 SNEGSKA (reference sequence). Between the trimmed V and J ends, which lost 5 bases and 5 bases, there was a span of 15 bases. The CDR3 is made up of 14 amino acids. The CDR3 spells CSARDGGRNEKLFF. In DNA, the CDR3 is TGCAGTGCTCGGGACGGTGGTAGGAATGAAAAACTGTTTTTT.

Written as DNA, the CDR3 is TGTGCCAGCAGCCAATCTGCGGGAGGAAATGAGCAGTTCTTC. Its protein product is CASSQSAGGNEQFF. The chain recombines TRBV14 with TRBJ2-1; the match to TRBD2 covers 8 bases. The germline V gene has CDR1 SGHDN and CDR2 FVKESK. The CDR3 consists of 14 residues. Unmatched junction bases numbered 4, after V lost 2 bases and J lost 7 bases.

The rearrangement joins TRBV5-6 to TRBJ2-1; 15 bases fit TRBD2. Germline loops: CDR1 SGHDT, CDR2 YYEEEE. V trimming: 4 bases; J trimming: 8 bases; junction bases outside the gene matches: 7. The CDR3 consists of 16 residues. The CDR3 spells CASSRGTSGRFDEQFF. The CDR3 DNA sequence: TGTGCCAGCAGCAGGGGGACTAGCGGGAGGTTCGATGAGCAGTTCTTC. Full variable domain (remainder filled in from reference TRBV5-6 and TRBJ2-1): DAGVTQSPTHLIKTRGQQVTLRCSPKSGHDTVSWYQQALGQGPQFIFQYYEEEERQRGNFPDRFSGHQFPNYSSELNVNALLLGDSALYLCASSRGTSGRFDEQFFGPGTRLTVL.

The chain couples TRBV2 to TRBJ1-5, with D possibly matching TRBD1 (5 bases). V shed 7 bases and J shed 2 bases, with 15 bases lying between them. Germline V CDR1 and CDR2: SNHLY, FYNNEI. The CDR3 totals 15 residues. CDR3 sequence reads: CASKDGTGGNQPQHF. The CDR3 nucleotides are TGTGCCAGCAAGGATGGCACGGGGGGCAATCAGCCCCAGCATTTT.

The chain employs TRBV30 and TRBJ1-4, with TRBD1 as a possible D gene (6 bases). V was shortened by 4 bases and J by 2 bases, with 11 bases between the two germline ends. CDR1 is GTSNPN and CDR2 is SVGIG in the germline V gene (reference sequence). The CDR3 is made up of 14 amino acids. The CDR3 DNA reads as TGTGCCTGGATGAGGACAGCTACTAATGAAAAACTGTTTTTT. This sequence encodes CAWMRTATNEKLFF.

The V gene is TRBV20-1, the J gene TRBJ2-6; tentatively, D is TRBD1 (8 bases). CDR3 length: 16 residues. V lost 6 bases, J lost 2 bases, and 17 bases lay in between. Germline CDR1 DFQATT, CDR2 SNEGSKA (reference sequence). The CDR3 loop is CSAVGGGQAGANVLTF. The DNA for the CDR3 is TGCAGTGCCGTGGGAGGGGGACAGGCTGGGGCCAACGTCCTGACTTTC.

The chain couples TRBV6-1 to TRBJ2-3; 8 bases map to TRBD2. The CDR3 is made up of 16 amino acids. Germline trimming cut 5 bases from V and 0 bases from J; bases unmatched to any gene: 7. CDR1 is MNHNS, CDR2 SASEGT, per germline. CDR3 amino acids: CASSRLSGSSTDTQYF. In DNA form, the CDR3 reads TGTGCCAGCAGTCGACTCAGCGGGAGTAGCACAGATACGCAGTATTTT.

The CDR3 here is CASSLVGSGEQYF. The CDR3 region has the DNA TGTGCCAGCAGCTTGGTCGGGAGCGGCGAGCAGTACTTC. The rearrangement joins TRBV5-4 to TRBJ2-7; D may be TRBD2 (6 bases). The V end lost 0 bases, the J end lost 6 bases, and 10 bases lay between the germline ends. This CDR3 spans 13 amino acids. Germline V gives CDR1 SGHNT, CDR2 YYREEE (reference sequence).

V usage is TRBV6-2 or TRBV6-3 and J usage is TRBJ2-3, with D perhaps matching TRBD2 (6 bases). The CDR3 covers 12 residues. Trimming removed 8 bases at V and 4 bases at J, with 10 bases between. Germline V gene data show CDR1 as MNHEY and CDR2 as SVGEGT. CDR3 region: CASRDSADTQYF. The CDR3 DNA reads as TGTGCCAGCCGGGACTCTGCAGATACGCAGTATTTT.

The chain links TRBV5-1 to TRBJ2-1, with D unresolved. CDR3 length: 13 residues. Per the germline V gene, CDR1 is SGHRS and CDR2 is YFSETQ. V dropped 0 bases and J dropped 5 bases, with 6 bases sitting between them. The CDR3 DNA follows: TGCGCCAGCAGCTTGGGTTACAACAATGAGCAGTTCTTC. This encodes CASSLGYNNEQFF.

The chain combines TRBV5-4 with TRBJ2-1; D gene uncertain. Trimming took 4 bases from V and 7 from J, leaving 9 bases between them. This CDR3 has 12 residues. Germline V gene sequence: CDR1 SGHNT, CDR2 YYREEE (reference sequence). The CDR3 sequence: CASSRTTNEQFF. The CDR3, as DNA: TGTGCCAGCAGCCGTACGACTAATGAGCAGTTCTTC.

The CDR3 DNA reads as TGTGCCAGCAGCTTAGACGGGCGCGCTAGTGAAAAACTGTTTTTT. Translating it yields CASSLDGRASEKLFF. The gene calls are TRBV7-9 and TRBJ1-4; no clear D. V lost 1 base, J lost 7 bases, and 13 bases lay in between. This CDR3 comprises 15 residues. Germline CDR1 is SEHNR and CDR2 is FQNEAQ (reference sequence). The variable domain in full, with the rest retrieved from reference TRBV7-9 and TRBJ1-4, is DTGVSQNPRHKITKRGQNVTFRCDPISEHNRLYWYRQTLGQGPEFLTYFQNEAQLEKSRLLSDRFSAERPKGSFSTLEIQRTEQGDSAMYLCASSLDGRASEKLFFGSGTQLSVL.

The V gene is TRBV23-1, the J gene TRBJ2-1; D remains ambiguous. TRBV23-1 is labeled an ORF, and its function is uncertain. The CDR3 runs to 15 residues. The V and J ends lost 7 bases and 0 bases respectively, with 13 bases between them. This chain's CDR3 is CASTRTESSYNEQFF. The CDR3 DNA is TGCGCCAGCACTCGGACGGAGAGCTCCTACAATGAGCAGTTCTTC.

As concerns this clonotype: One end of the junction varies from germline; a read error may be responsible. The chain carries TRBV3-1 and TRBJ2-7; 7 bases are shared with TRBD1. The CDR3 is 14 residues long. The germline V gene encodes CDR1 LGHDT and CDR2 YNNKEL (reference sequence). CDR3 nucleotide sequence: TGTGCCAGCAGCCATACAGGGGCTTCCTATGAGCAGTACTTC. It translates to CASSHTGASYEQYF.

The chain recombines TRBV12-3 or TRBV12-4 with TRBJ2-1; no clear D. Trimming took 3 bases from V and 3 from J, leaving 12 bases between them. There are 15 residues in the CDR3. CDR3 amino acids: CASSFGGLLYNEQFF. CDR3 nucleotides: TGTGCCAGCAGTTTTGGCGGCCTCCTCTACAATGAGCAGTTCTTC.

The chain links TRBV12-3 or TRBV12-4 to TRBJ1-2, with D maybe TRBD1 (5 bases). The CDR3 covers 14 residues. The V gene lost 5 bases and the J gene lost 4 bases, with 14 bases spanning the gap. This CDR3 reads CASSRDGHLYGYTF. DNA for the CDR3: TGTGCCAGCAGTAGGGACGGCCACCTCTATGGCTACACCTTC.

The chain uses TRBV4-3 and TRBJ2-7, with 16 positions matching TRBD2. The J segment lost 5 bases and the V segment lost 4 bases, leaving 17 bases of the junction unmatched. CDR3 length: 20 amino acids. From germline, CDR1 is LGHNA and CDR2 YSLEER. Here the CDR3 DNA reads TGCGCCAGCAGCCGCTTAGCGGGGACTAGCGGGAGGGCCTATGTCCACGAGCAGTACTTC. This translates into CASSRLAGTSGRAYVHEQYF.

The chain is built from TRBV11-1 and TRBJ2-7; 7 nucleotides agree with TRBD1. The V gene's germline CDR1 is SGHAT and CDR2 FQDESV (reference sequence). With 4 bases clipped from V and 6 bases from J, the junction kept 12 bases outside the gene matches. This CDR3 contains 15 residues. The CDR3 is CASSYDRVGLAEQYF. CDR3 sequence (DNA): TGTGCCAGCAGCTATGACAGGGTGGGGCTGGCCGAGCAGTACTTC.

The chain links TRBV19 to TRBJ2-2, with unresolved D. The CDR3 loop spans 13 amino acids. The V gene's germline CDR1 is LNHDA and CDR2 SQIVND (reference sequence). Trimming stripped 4 bases from V and 5 bases from J, with 8 bases between. CDR3 DNA: TGTGCCAGTAGTAACGGTTGGACCGGGGAGCTGTTTTTT. It codes for CASSNGWTGELFF.

This clonotype was seen once. Written as DNA, the CDR3 is TGTGCCAGCAGCTTGAGGGGGACTTTACAAGAGACCCAGTACTTC. This sequence encodes CASSLRGTLQETQYF. The chain is built from TRBV5-4 and TRBJ2-5; either TRBD1 or TRBD2 may supply D (6 bases each). The CDR3 runs to 15 residues. Trimming left V 1 base short and J 2 bases short, with 12 bases between. From germline, CDR1 is SGHNT and CDR2 YYREEE (reference sequence).

The V call is TRBV30, the J call TRBJ2-2, with TRBD1 matching over 9 bases. The junction had 7 bases not matched to a gene; V was cut back by 1 base and J by 7 bases. This CDR3 has 15 amino acids. Germline-derived CDR1 and CDR2 are GTSNPN and SVGIG (reference sequence). CDR3 protein: CAWSAGQGAHGELFF. The DNA for the CDR3 is TGTGCCTGGAGTGCGGGACAGGGAGCCCACGGGGAGCTGTTTTTT.